This T cell receptor beta chain came from a study of T cells expressing NK-cell markers. Overall study context: From sorted CD3+CD56+NKG2C+, CD3+CD56+NKG2C- and CD3+CD56-NKG2C+ T cells came the TCR beta repertoires. Of eight sequenced donors, seven were HCMV-seropositive and one HCMV-seronegative. Study-wide results and limits: Top CD8+ clonotypes included the dominant CD3+CD56+NKG2C+ clonotypes in several donors. In a few donors, these clonotypes also led the CD3+CD56-NKG2C+ fraction.

The CDR3 sequence is 14 residues long. Comment on this clonotype: Its antigen is undetermined.

TCRdb re-called the 5' RACE reads; one entry per CDR3 protein, DNA not given. The specimen's table records under 500,000 distinct CDR3 sequences. The J gene is TRBJ2-1, the V gene TRBV12-3 or TRBV12-4; as DNA is missing, the TRBD2 call by TCRdb cannot be tested. The sample was blood T cells: a sorted CD56 or NKG2C T cell subset, CD4+ or CD8+ T cells, or bulk PBMC T cells (not recorded which). The receptor comes from a woman aged 18 to 75 in good health. This CDR3 reads CASSLSGRANEQFF.